A selection of T cell receptor beta chains follows, all from one sample in a study of blood T cell repertoires in COVID-19. Only in-frame clones appear in the TCRdb table, and some are missing; sequencing was by immunoSEQ multiplex PCR. The sample gives approximately 66,000 clones, roughly 89% of which show up once; roughly 1.5% is in the top ten. Input material: peripheral blood. The receptors were gathered from a man between 60 and 70 years old with acute or convalescent COVID-19. Both conserved end residues are part of each CDR3.

V gene: TRBV6-5; J gene: TRBJ2-3; CDR3 protein: CASSYSDRGHAQYF
V gene: TRBV19; J gene: TRBJ1-1; CDR3 protein: CASSGTGHMNTEAFF
V gene: TRBV25-1; J gene: TRBJ1-1; CDR3 protein: CASSDVTSNTEAFF
V gene: TRBV6-6; J gene: TRBJ2-7; CDR3 protein: CASSPFFGTAGSYEQYF
V gene: TRBV10-3; J gene: TRBJ1-2; CDR3 protein: CAISRGGDYGYTF
V gene: TRBV6-1; J gene: TRBJ1-2; CDR3 protein: CASSEVGQFTGYTF
V gene: TRBV5-1; J gene: TRBJ1-2; CDR3 protein: CASSRDRGHGYTF
V gene: TRBV18; J gene: TRBJ1-6; CDR3 protein: CASSLFYRGDRRWANSPLHF
V gene: TRBV5-5; J gene: TRBJ1-1; CDR3 protein: CASSPGFLGSNTEAFF
V gene: TRBV6-5; J gene: TRBJ2-7; CDR3 protein: CASRHRDRGQYEQYF
V gene: TRBV2; J gene: TRBJ2-3; CDR3 protein: CASSSPETGEYTQYF
V gene: TRBV5-1; J gene: TRBJ1-2; CDR3 protein: CASSYDRSYGYTF
V gene: TRBV5-1; J gene: TRBJ2-2; CDR3 protein: CASSPFRSVANTGELFF
V gene: TRBV6-1; J gene: TRBJ1-5; CDR3 protein: CASSEAGNQPQHF
V gene: TRBV6-6; J gene: TRBJ1-6; CDR3 protein: CASSYSRRVDNSPLHF
V gene: TRBV11-2; J gene: TRBJ1-3; CDR3 protein: CASRQGNSGNTIYF
V gene: TRBV19; J gene: TRBJ1-2; CDR3 protein: CASSQAGGAFGYGYTF
V gene: TRBV9; J gene: TRBJ2-1; CDR3 protein: CASSVDRATYNEQFF
V gene: TRBV10-2; J gene: TRBJ1-5; CDR3 protein: CASSDRTGNQPQHF
V gene: TRBV27; J gene: TRBJ2-7; CDR3 protein: CASNFLPGQGNEQYF
V gene: TRBV6-2/TRBV6-3; J gene: TRBJ2-7; CDR3 protein: CASSSRREEPSYEQYF
V gene: TRBV5-4; J gene: TRBJ2-7; CDR3 protein: CASSLKVTASYEQYF
V gene: TRBV4-1; J gene: TRBJ1-3; CDR3 protein: CASSQGTGDHSGNTIYF
V gene: TRBV20-1; J gene: TRBJ1-2; CDR3 protein: CSASGDSPSNGYTF
V gene: TRBV30; J gene: TRBJ1-3; CDR3 protein: CAWSDTGSGNTIYF
V gene: TRBV3-1/TRBV3-2; J gene: TRBJ2-7; CDR3 protein: CASSHPREAYEQYF
V gene: TRBV7-3; J gene: TRBJ1-1; CDR3 protein: CASSGVGTVNTEAFF